This T cell receptor (beta chain) appears in the sequencing data of a study of response to subunit inactivated influenza vaccine. Broader study findings: The authors put forward the suggestion that each seasonal influenza vaccination may bring in only a limited number of new T cells.

Losses at the gene ends were 2 bases for V and 8 bases for J; bases not matched to a gene: 3. CDR1 SGHRS and CDR2 YFSETQ come from the germline V gene. CDR3 length equals 14 residues. From the RT-PCR reads, TCRdb called clonotypes with MiXCR, one entry per CDR3 protein. The profile shows about 700,000 distinct CDR3 sequences, around 13% of them singletons. As to this clonotype: Its cognate antigen is unknown.

The chain joins TRBV5-1 to TRBJ2-1; TRBD1 matches at 11 bases. Material: PBMCs from blood, obtained 14 days before vaccination. This clonotype was sampled from a man aged 50-60 years who received an inactivated influenza vaccine. The CDR3 DNA is TGCGCCAGCAGCTTAGGACAGGGGGCCGATGAGCAGTTCTTC. Translated, it gives CASSLGQGADEQFF.